These 20 T cell receptor beta chains originate from one sample sequenced in a study of blood T cell repertoires in COVID-19. Produced via immunoSEQ multiplex PCR; TCRdb's table is partial and in-frame only. This sample has around 300,000 clones, with 75% to 85% found just once. What was sequenced was peripheral blood. All receptors come from a human donor in a cohort sampled during active COVID-19.

V is TRBV30 and J is TRBJ1-2, with 10 bases identical to TRBD1. Looked up from germline, CDR1 is GTSNPN and CDR2 is SVGIG (reference sequence). CDR3 size: 15 residues. V gave up 3 bases and J gave up 8 bases; unmatched junction bases: 12. The CDR3 nucleotides read TGTGCCTGGAGCCGAGCCGGGACAGGGGCACGGGGCTACACCTTC. Amino acids: CAWSRAGTGARGYTF.

V and J are TRBV7-9 and TRBJ2-1; TRBD2 is a possible D gene (5 bases). This CDR3 contains 16 residues. Per the germline V gene, CDR1 is SEHNR and CDR2 is FQNEAQ (reference sequence). Trimming cost V 5 bases and J 0 bases, with 14 bases left between them. The CDR3 protein is CASSPWEGSSYNEQFF. The CDR3 DNA is TGTGCCAGCAGCCCCTGGGAAGGGAGCTCCTACAATGAGCAGTTCTTC.

This chain connects TRBV5-1 to TRBJ2-1; 9 nucleotides match TRBD1. Trimming removed 4 bases from V and 3 bases from J; junction bases left unmatched: 8. Per the germline V gene, CDR1 is SGHRS and CDR2 is YFSETQ. The CDR3 runs to 16 residues. The CDR3 protein is CASSLYRDRVYNEQFF. The CDR3 DNA reads as TGCGCCAGCAGCCTTTACCGGGACAGGGTCTACAATGAGCAGTTCTTC.

The V call is TRBV6-2 or TRBV6-3, the J call TRBJ1-1; D gene uncertain. CDR1 and CDR2 from the germline V gene are MNHEY and SVGEGT. Trimming left V 6 bases short and J 4 bases short, with 27 bases between. The CDR3 loop spans 18 amino acids. Here the CDR3 reads CASSTPERVIGIRTEAFF. DNA for the CDR3: TGTGCCAGCAGCACTCCTGAGAGGGTTATCGGTATCCGCACTGAAGCTTTCTTT.

The chain couples TRBV6-2 or TRBV6-3 to TRBJ2-2; TRBD1 matches at 11 bases. Germline loops: CDR1 MNHEY, CDR2 SVGEGT. J gave up 16 bases and V 2 bases, and 6 bases lay outside the gene matches. CDR3 length: 13 residues. The DNA for the CDR3 is TGTGCCAGCAGTTACCTCGGACAGGGGGCAACGTTTTTT. Its protein product is CASSYLGQGATFF.

The CDR3 loop reads CASSLGSLATEAFF. The CDR3 DNA reads as TGTGCCAGCAGCCTCGGGAGTTTGGCCACTGAAGCTTTCTTT. The V call is TRBV7-9, the J call TRBJ1-1; D not certain. Trimming cost V 5 bases and J 4 bases, with 14 bases left between them. In germline, CDR1 is SEHNR, CDR2 FQNEAQ (reference sequence). The CDR3 extends over 14 amino acids.

J is TRBJ1-6 and V is TRBV11-2, with D possibly matching TRBD1 (5 bases). V was cut by 1 base and J by 4 bases, with 11 bases left in between. Germline V gene lookup returns CDR1 SGHAT and CDR2 FQNNGV. The CDR3 sequence is 16 residues long. This CDR3 is CASSLAGWGYNSPLHF. The CDR3 DNA is TGTGCCAGCAGCTTAGCAGGGTGGGGTTATAATTCACCCCTCCACTTT.

This chain joins TRBV11-2 and TRBJ2-1, with a possible D match to TRBD1 (5 bases). The V end was cut by 3 bases, the J end by 3 bases, with 9 bases between. This CDR3 spans 14 amino acids. Germline CDR1 is SGHAT and CDR2 is FQNNGV. The CDR3 DNA sequence: TGTGCCAGCAGCTTCGTGACAGACTACAATGAGCAGTTCTTC. It specifies CASSFVTDYNEQFF.

The J gene is TRBJ2-5, the V gene TRBV7-2, with TRBD2 identical over 11 bases. The CDR3 has 16 amino acids. The V gene's germline CDR1 is SGHTA and CDR2 FQGNSA. Trimming at V came to 5 bases and at J to 7 bases, leaving 12 bases not matched to a gene. The CDR3 reads CASSAHRLAGGGTQYF. In DNA, the CDR3 is TGTGCCAGCAGCGCCCACCGCCTAGCGGGGGGTGGGACCCAGTACTTC.

The gene calls are TRBV9 and TRBJ2-7; 9 nucleotides line up with TRBD1. The V gene end was trimmed by 3 bases and the J gene end by 7 bases; junction bases not matched to a gene: 8. The CDR3 is made up of 14 amino acids. The germline CDR1 and CDR2 sequences are SGDLS and YYNGEE. This chain's CDR3 is CASSARQGVGEQYF. CDR3 bases: TGTGCCAGCAGCGCCCGACAGGGGGTGGGAGAGCAGTACTTC.

In the case of this clone: The DNA is omitted, as the CDR3 cannot be located on it reliably, and the CDR3 follows TCRdb's listing. The chain couples TRBV21-1 to TRBJ2-7; TRBD1 was called by the table and not checked on the DNA. TRBV21-1 is given as a pseudogene. The CDR3 length is 16 residues, termini included. The CDR3 reads CASSKVVGTGNYEQYF.

This chain joins TRBV9 and TRBJ1-1; D is unclear. The germline CDR1 and CDR2 sequences are SGDLS and YYNGEE. Trimming pared 4 bases from V and 4 bases from J, leaving 11 bases between. This CDR3 contains 13 residues. CDR3 coding DNA: TGTGCCAGCAGCTTTGGTGAGGGCACTGAAGCTTTCTTT. The encoded protein is CASSFGEGTEAFF.

The V gene is TRBV6-5, the J gene TRBJ1-1; TRBD1 matches 7 bases. The V gene end was trimmed by 4 bases and the J gene end by 4 bases; junction bases not matched to a gene: 9. The CDR3 runs to 15 residues. Per the germline V gene, CDR1 is MNHEY and CDR2 is SVGAGI. CDR3 protein: CASSFLYRGITEAFF. CDR3 sequence (DNA): TGTGCCAGCAGTTTTCTCTACAGGGGTATCACTGAAGCTTTCTTT.

This chain joins TRBV6-2 or TRBV6-3 and TRBJ1-5, with D tentatively TRBD1 (6 bases). CDR3 size: 15 residues. Looked up from germline, CDR1 is MNHEY and CDR2 is SVGEGT. Trimming took 2 bases from V and 6 from J, leaving 14 bases between them. The CDR3 is CASSYGGGGSQPQHF. The CDR3 DNA reads TGTGCCAGCAGTTACGGAGGGGGGGGGAGTCAGCCCCAGCATTTT.

The genes are TRBV24-1 and TRBJ2-2, with 9 bases identical to TRBD1. The CDR3 spans 15 residues. Germline V CDR1 and CDR2: KGHDR, SFDVKD. Germline trimming cut 4 bases from V and 8 bases from J; bases unmatched to any gene: 7. CDR3 loop: CATSDGQGLAGELFF. Written as DNA, the CDR3 is TGTGCCACCAGTGACGGACAGGGGCTGGCGGGGGAGCTGTTTTTT.

In this sample, this clone turned up once. This chain joins TRBV24-1 and TRBJ1-2, with D possibly being TRBD1 (5 bases). Between the trimmed V and J ends, which lost 4 bases and 0 bases, there was a span of 14 bases. Germline CDR1 and CDR2: KGHDR and SFDVKD. This CDR3 has 16 residues. The CDR3 loop reads CATSDSRGIPNYGYTF. Here the CDR3 DNA reads TGTGCCACCAGTGACTCCCGGGGGATACCTAACTATGGCTACACCTTC.

The chain employs TRBV4-1 and TRBJ1-1; 10 nucleotides match TRBD1. CDR3 length: 16 residues. The germline V gene encodes CDR1 MGHRA and CDR2 YSYEKL. J was trimmed by 7 bases and V by 0 bases; bases with no gene match: 8. The CDR3 reads CASSQDETGGAGEAFF. CDR3 DNA: TGCGCCAGCAGCCAAGATGAGACAGGGGGCGCGGGTGAAGCTTTCTTT.

The chain recombines TRBV2 with TRBJ1-1; weak D call: TRBD1 (5 bases). V was clipped by 4 bases and J by 3 bases, with 9 bases between them. The CDR3 runs to 13 residues. From germline, CDR1 is SNHLY and CDR2 FYNNEI. In nucleotides, the CDR3 is TGTGCCAGCAGTGGACAGATAGACACTGAAGCTTTCTTT. It translates to CASSGQIDTEAFF.

This sequence joins TRBV24-1 and TRBJ2-2; 8 positions match TRBD2. Unmatched junction bases numbered 0, after V lost 0 bases and J lost 1 base. The V gene's germline CDR1 is KGHDR and CDR2 SFDVKD. The CDR3 consists of 16 residues. This CDR3 reads CATSDLTSGNTGELFF. In DNA, the CDR3 is TGTGCCACCAGTGATTTGACTAGCGGGAACACCGGGGAGCTGTTTTTT.

The chain combines TRBV7-6 with TRBJ2-3; 10 bases match TRBD2. The germline V gene encodes CDR1 SGHVS and CDR2 FNYEAQ. J gave up 0 bases and V 4 bases, and 16 bases lay outside the gene matches. The CDR3 has 20 amino acids. For the CDR3, the DNA is TGTGCCAGCAGCTACAAACCCGGGACTAGCGTCTCCCCTAGCACAGATACGCAGTATTTT. Its translation: CASSYKPGTSVSPSTDTQYF.